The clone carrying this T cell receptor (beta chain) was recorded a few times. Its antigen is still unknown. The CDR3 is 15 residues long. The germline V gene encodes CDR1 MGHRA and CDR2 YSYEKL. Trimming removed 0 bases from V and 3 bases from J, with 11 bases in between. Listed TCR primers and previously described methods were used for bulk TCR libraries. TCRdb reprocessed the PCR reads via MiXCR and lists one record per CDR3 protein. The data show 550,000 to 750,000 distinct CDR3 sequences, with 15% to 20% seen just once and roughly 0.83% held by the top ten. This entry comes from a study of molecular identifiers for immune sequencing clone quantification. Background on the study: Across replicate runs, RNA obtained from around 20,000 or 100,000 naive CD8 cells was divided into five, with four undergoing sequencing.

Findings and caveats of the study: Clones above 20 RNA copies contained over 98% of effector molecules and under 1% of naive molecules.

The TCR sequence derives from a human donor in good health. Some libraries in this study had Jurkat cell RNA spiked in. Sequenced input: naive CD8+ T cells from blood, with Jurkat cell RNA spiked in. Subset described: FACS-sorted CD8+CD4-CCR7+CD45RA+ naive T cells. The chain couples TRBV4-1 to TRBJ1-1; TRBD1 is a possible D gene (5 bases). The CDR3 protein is CASSQDWGGDTEAFF. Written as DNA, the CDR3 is TGCGCCAGCAGCCAAGATTGGGGGGGAGACACTGAAGCTTTCTTT.